Listed below are T cell receptor beta chains from one sample, sequenced in a study of identical twins. TCRdb reanalysed the 5' RACE reads using MiXCR and keeps one entry per CDR3 protein. The table records approximately 890,000 distinct CDR3 sequences, about 12% of them present only once. These data were likewise used in another study, on yellow fever vaccine responses in identical twins.

Sequencing was performed on PBMCs. These receptors were obtained from a young woman in good health. The CDR3 runs from the conserved cysteine through the conserved F or W. D genes are given only for firm matches. Clone size appears in some rows only: once, few, many, or a class for an expanded clone.

CDR3nt: TGCGCCAGCAGCTCTATCCCAGGGCTAGCGGTCTACGAGCAGTACTTC; CDR3aa: CASSSIPGLAVYEQYF; abundance: few; v_gene: TRBV5-1; j_gene: TRBJ2-7; d_gene: TRBD2
CDR3nt: TGCAGTGCTAGAGACTTTCATGGAGAGCAGTACTTC; CDR3aa: CSARDFHGEQYF; abundance: .; v_gene: TRBV20-1; j_gene: TRBJ2-7; d_gene: .
CDR3nt: TGTGCCAGCAGACACGTTGCTGCGGGGCCTAACACCGGGGAGCTGTTTTTT; CDR3aa: CASRHVAAGPNTGELFF; abundance: .; v_gene: TRBV11-3; j_gene: TRBJ2-2; d_gene: .
CDR3nt: TGTGCCAGCAGCTTAGCGTCGATCTACGAGCAGTACTTC; CDR3aa: CASSLASIYEQYF; abundance: many; v_gene: TRBV7-9; j_gene: TRBJ2-7; d_gene: .
CDR3nt: TGTGCCAGTAGTATTAGCCACGGTAGCAATCAGCCCCAGCATTTT; CDR3aa: CASSISHGSNQPQHF; abundance: .; v_gene: TRBV19; j_gene: TRBJ1-5; d_gene: .
CDR3nt: TGTGCCATCAGTCTAAGCAAAGGGACTAGCGGGAGGACAGATACGCAGTATTTT; CDR3aa: CAISLSKGTSGRTDTQYF; abundance: few; v_gene: TRBV10-3; j_gene: TRBJ2-3; d_gene: TRBD2
CDR3nt: TGTGCCAGCAGTAGCCGACAGGCGGAGGGCTACACCTTC; CDR3aa: CASSSRQAEGYTF; abundance: many; v_gene: TRBV12-3/TRBV12-4; j_gene: TRBJ1-2; d_gene: .
CDR3nt: TGTGCCAGCAGCTCACGGACGTCCACCGGGGAGCTGTTTTTT; CDR3aa: CASSSRTSTGELFF; abundance: many; v_gene: TRBV7-2; j_gene: TRBJ2-2; d_gene: .
CDR3nt: TGTGCCAGCACCCCCCGGGGGTTAGGTGAGCAGTTCTTC; CDR3aa: CASTPRGLGEQFF; abundance: many; v_gene: TRBV12-3/TRBV12-4; j_gene: TRBJ2-1; d_gene: .
CDR3nt: TGTGCCAGCAGCCGGGGACAGAAAAACATTCAGTACTTC; CDR3aa: CASSRGQKNIQYF; abundance: few; v_gene: TRBV3-1; j_gene: TRBJ2-4; d_gene: TRBD1
CDR3nt: TGTGCCAGCAGCCCCCCCGGGACCCAAGACCCTCAGCCCCAGCATTTT; CDR3aa: CASSPPGTQDPQPQHF; abundance: few; v_gene: TRBV7-9; j_gene: TRBJ1-5; d_gene: .
CDR3nt: TGTGCCAGCAGCCACCGCCGGGCGGAGAAGGAAAAACTGTTTTTT; CDR3aa: CASSHRRAEKEKLFF; abundance: .; v_gene: TRBV7-9; j_gene: TRBJ1-4; d_gene: .
CDR3nt: TGCAGCGTTGCTAAAGGGACAGGGGGCTACGAGCAGTACTTC; CDR3aa: CSVAKGTGGYEQYF; abundance: .; v_gene: TRBV29-1; j_gene: TRBJ2-7; d_gene: TRBD1
CDR3nt: TGTGCCAGCAGTCTCGCCGGGACAGGGTACCAGCCCCAGCATTTT; CDR3aa: CASSLAGTGYQPQHF; abundance: .; v_gene: TRBV6-2/TRBV6-3; j_gene: TRBJ1-5; d_gene: TRBD1
CDR3nt: TGTGCCAGCACCAGACTTCGGGGGGGCGTGGATTCACCCCTCCACTTT; CDR3aa: CASTRLRGGVDSPLHF; abundance: few; v_gene: TRBV6-1; j_gene: TRBJ1-6; d_gene: .
CDR3nt: TGTGCCAGCGCTAAGGGCGGGGAGCTGTTTTTT; CDR3aa: CASAKGGELFF; abundance: .; v_gene: TRBV11-2; j_gene: TRBJ2-2; d_gene: .
CDR3nt: TGCGCCAGCAGCCTTGAACCCCGGGACAGGGGGATTGTCAGCTCTGGAAACACCATATATTTT; CDR3aa: CASSLEPRDRGIVSSGNTIYF; abundance: few; v_gene: TRBV4-1; j_gene: TRBJ1-3; d_gene: TRBD1
CDR3nt: TGTGCCAGCAGCCTAGCGGGAGGGAGGAATGAGCAGTTCTTC; CDR3aa: CASSLAGGRNEQFF; abundance: many; v_gene: TRBV12-3/TRBV12-4; j_gene: TRBJ2-1; d_gene: TRBD2
CDR3nt: TGTGCCAGCAGCCCCGGTCGAACTAGCGGGCTCTACAATGAGCAGTTCTTC; CDR3aa: CASSPGRTSGLYNEQFF; abundance: .; v_gene: TRBV12-3/TRBV12-4; j_gene: TRBJ2-1; d_gene: TRBD2
CDR3nt: TGCGCCAGCAGCTTGGCGCAGTACGTTGTGACTGAAGCTTTCTTT; CDR3aa: CASSLAQYVVTEAFF; abundance: few; v_gene: TRBV5-1; j_gene: TRBJ1-1; d_gene: .
CDR3nt: TGTACCAGCTGTTTCTCCGGGACAGGGGGGTTTTCCTACAATGAGCAGTTCTTC; CDR3aa: CTSCFSGTGGFSYNEQFF; abundance: .; v_gene: TRBV2; j_gene: TRBJ2-1; d_gene: TRBD1
CDR3nt: TGTGCCAGCAGCACCGAAACCTATAATTCACCCCTCCACTTT; CDR3aa: CASSTETYNSPLHF; abundance: .; v_gene: TRBV7-2; j_gene: TRBJ1-6; d_gene: .
CDR3nt: TGTGCCAGCAGCCTGGGCAGGGGGGACGTGGAGACCCAGTACTTC; CDR3aa: CASSLGRGDVETQYF; abundance: .; v_gene: TRBV12-3/TRBV12-4; j_gene: TRBJ2-5; d_gene: .
CDR3nt: TGCAGTGCTAGTATGCCTCGCACAGATACGCAGTATTTT; CDR3aa: CSASMPRTDTQYF; abundance: .; v_gene: TRBV20-1; j_gene: TRBJ2-3; d_gene: .
CDR3nt: TGTGCCAGCAGCCACTTGGACAGCTACACTGAAGCTTTCTTT; CDR3aa: CASSHLDSYTEAFF; abundance: many; v_gene: TRBV3-1; j_gene: TRBJ1-1; d_gene: .
CDR3nt: TGCAGCGTTGAGGACGTAGGAGCTTTCTTT; CDR3aa: CSVEDVGAFF; abundance: many; v_gene: TRBV29-1; j_gene: TRBJ1-1; d_gene: .
CDR3nt: TGTGCCAGCAGTTACCGGACAGGGGTCCTCAATTCACCCCTCCACTTT; CDR3aa: CASSYRTGVLNSPLHF; abundance: few; v_gene: TRBV6-5; j_gene: TRBJ1-6; d_gene: TRBD1
CDR3nt: TGTGCCAGCCTAAGGTCCTCTGGAAACACCATATATTTT; CDR3aa: CASLRSSGNTIYF; abundance: .; v_gene: TRBV12-3/TRBV12-4; j_gene: TRBJ1-3; d_gene: .
CDR3nt: TGTGCCAGCAGTCAGAGGGGACGGGCCCCAGTTTTTCGCAATGAGCAGTTCTTC; CDR3aa: CASSQRGRAPVFRNEQFF; abundance: .; v_gene: TRBV28; j_gene: TRBJ2-1; d_gene: .
CDR3nt: TGTGCCAGCAGTTTGGAGGGACAGGGACGTTATCAGCCCCAGCATTTT; CDR3aa: CASSLEGQGRYQPQHF; abundance: many; v_gene: TRBV12-3/TRBV12-4; j_gene: TRBJ1-5; d_gene: TRBD1
CDR3nt: TGTGCCAGCAGCTTAGCGGGGGGCTATTTCGGGACCCAGTACTTC; CDR3aa: CASSLAGGYFGTQYF; abundance: many; v_gene: TRBV7-8; j_gene: TRBJ2-5; d_gene: .